Included here is one T cell receptor (beta chain) sequence, with context. Its binding antigen is unknown. It has no much larger one-base neighbor in the sample; base qualities were not kept. The protocol used for the library was the immunoSEQ multiplex PCR assay. TCRdb stores this immuneACCESS table with in-frame sequences only. Part of the clones is absent; in the studies checked, under half of the shortfall reflects unresolved V genes, and no reason is known for the rest. This sample lists about 410,000 clones; more than 80% were detected once. The ten largest make up more than 6% of the sample. The data derive from a study of control samples from healthy donors and cancer patients (TCRdb year 2020). The germline V gene supplies CDR1 SGHDN and CDR2 FVKESK. Between the V and J ends, shortened by 4 bases and 8 bases respectively, the junction contains 20 bases. The CDR3 runs 16 residues from the cysteine to the phenylalanine. Of the read, only the CDR3 DNA is kept; its 48 bases are in frame from base 1.

The chain joins TRBV14 to TRBJ1-4; TRBD1 is a weak D gene call, 5 bases matching. This receptor was taken from a man aged 40-55 years with head and neck cancer. Sequenced: PBMCs. The bases are TGTGCCAGCAGCCGGACGCAACCAGGACATAGAGAAAAACTGTTTTTT. It codes for CASSRTQPGHREKLFF. With the rest looked up from the reference TRBV14 and TRBJ1-4 genes rather than sequenced, the full variable domain is EAGVTQFPSHSVIEKGQTVTLRCDPISGHDNLYWYRRVMGKEIKFLLHFVKESKQDESGMPNNRFLAERTGGTYSTLKVQPAELEDSGVYFCASSRTQPGHREKLFFGSGTQLSVL.